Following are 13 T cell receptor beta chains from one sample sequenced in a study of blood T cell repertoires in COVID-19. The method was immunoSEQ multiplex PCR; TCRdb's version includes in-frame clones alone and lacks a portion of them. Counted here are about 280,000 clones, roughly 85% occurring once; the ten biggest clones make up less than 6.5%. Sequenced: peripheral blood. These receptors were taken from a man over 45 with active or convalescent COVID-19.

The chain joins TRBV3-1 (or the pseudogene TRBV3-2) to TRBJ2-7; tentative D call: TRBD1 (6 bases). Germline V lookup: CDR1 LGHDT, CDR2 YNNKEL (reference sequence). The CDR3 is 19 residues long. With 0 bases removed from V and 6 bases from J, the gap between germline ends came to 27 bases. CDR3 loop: CASSQDVSSIGQSPGEQYF. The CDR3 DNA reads TGTGCCAGCAGCCAAGATGTCTCTTCTATTGGACAGTCCCCGGGCGAGCAGTACTTC.

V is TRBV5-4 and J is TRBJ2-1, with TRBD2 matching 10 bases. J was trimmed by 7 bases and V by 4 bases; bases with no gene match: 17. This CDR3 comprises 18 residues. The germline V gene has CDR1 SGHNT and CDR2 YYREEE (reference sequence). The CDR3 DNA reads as TGTGCCAGCAGCGGGGAGGGAGGGACCCTAGCGGGAGTGAATGAGCAGTTCTTC. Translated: CASSGEGGTLAGVNEQFF.

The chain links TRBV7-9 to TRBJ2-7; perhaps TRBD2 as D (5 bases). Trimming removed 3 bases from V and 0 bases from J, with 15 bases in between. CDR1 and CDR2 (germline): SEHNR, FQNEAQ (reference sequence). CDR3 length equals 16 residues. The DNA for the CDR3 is TGTGCCAGCAGCTTTGGAGTGGATGGGAGCTCCTACGAGCAGTACTTC. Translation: CASSFGVDGSSYEQYF.

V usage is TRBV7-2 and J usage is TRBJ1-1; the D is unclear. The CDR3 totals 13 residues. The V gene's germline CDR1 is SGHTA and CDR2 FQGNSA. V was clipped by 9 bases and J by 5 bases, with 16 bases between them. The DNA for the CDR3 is TGTGCCAGTTCTAGGGAGGTGAGAACTGAAGCTTTCTTT. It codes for CASSREVRTEAFF.

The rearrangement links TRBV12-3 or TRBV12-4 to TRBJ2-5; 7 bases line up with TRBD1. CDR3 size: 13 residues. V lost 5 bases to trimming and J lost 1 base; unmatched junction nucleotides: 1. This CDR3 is CASSRDSQETQYF. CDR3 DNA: TGTGCCAGCAGTAGGGACAGCCAAGAGACCCAGTACTTC.

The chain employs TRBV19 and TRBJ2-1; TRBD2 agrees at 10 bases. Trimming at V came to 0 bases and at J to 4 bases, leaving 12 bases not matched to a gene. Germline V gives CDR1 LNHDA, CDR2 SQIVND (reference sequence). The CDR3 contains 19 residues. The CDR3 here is CASSIDPELLAGGYNEQFF. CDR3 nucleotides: TGTGCCAGTAGTATAGATCCCGAACTTTTAGCGGGAGGTTACAATGAGCAGTTCTTC. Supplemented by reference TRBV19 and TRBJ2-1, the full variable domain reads DGGITQSPKYLFRKEGQNVTLSCEQNLNHDAMYWYRQDPGQGLRLIYYSQIVNDFQKGDIAEGYSVSREKKESFPLTVTSAQKNPTAFYLCASSIDPELLAGGYNEQFFGPGTRLTVL.

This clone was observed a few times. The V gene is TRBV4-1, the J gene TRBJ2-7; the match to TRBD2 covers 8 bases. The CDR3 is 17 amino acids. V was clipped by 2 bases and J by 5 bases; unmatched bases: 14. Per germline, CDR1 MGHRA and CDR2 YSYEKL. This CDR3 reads CASSQFSLAGRANEQYF. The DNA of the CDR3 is TGCGCCAGCAGCCAATTTTCCTTAGCGGGACGGGCTAACGAGCAGTACTTC.

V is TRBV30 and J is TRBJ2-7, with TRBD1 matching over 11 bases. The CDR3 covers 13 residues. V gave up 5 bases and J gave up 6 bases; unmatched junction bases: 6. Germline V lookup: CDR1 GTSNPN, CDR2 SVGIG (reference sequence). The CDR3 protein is CAWARDRGFEQYF. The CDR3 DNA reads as TGTGCCTGGGCTCGGGACAGGGGGTTCGAGCAGTACTTC.

This CDR3 is CASSKGLAVYNEQFF. The CDR3 DNA reads TGTGCCAGCAGCAAGGGACTAGCGGTTTACAATGAGCAGTTCTTC. This chain uses TRBV6-6 with TRBJ2-1, with 11 bases identical to TRBD2. V shed 6 bases and J 4 bases; nucleotides not matched to a gene: 5. There are 15 residues in the CDR3. The germline gives CDR1 MNHNY, CDR2 SVGAGI (reference sequence).

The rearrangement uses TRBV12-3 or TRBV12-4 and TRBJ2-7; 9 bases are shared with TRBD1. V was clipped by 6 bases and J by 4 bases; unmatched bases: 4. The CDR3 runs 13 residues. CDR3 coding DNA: TGTGCCAGCAGACAGGGGGCTCAGTACGAGCAGTACTTC. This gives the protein CASRQGAQYEQYF.

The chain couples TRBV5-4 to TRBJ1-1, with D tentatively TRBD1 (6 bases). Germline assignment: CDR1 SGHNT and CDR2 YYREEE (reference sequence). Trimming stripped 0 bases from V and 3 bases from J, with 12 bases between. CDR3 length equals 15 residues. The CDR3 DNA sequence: TGTGCCAGCAGCTTGGGTGGGCAGGGGCACACTGAAGCTTTCTTT. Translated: CASSLGGQGHTEAFF. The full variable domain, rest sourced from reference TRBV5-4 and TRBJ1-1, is ETGVTQSPTHLIKTRGQQVTLRCSSQSGHNTVSWYQQALGQGPQFIFQYYREEENGRGNFPPRFSGLQFPNYSSELNVNALELDDSALYLCASSLGGQGHTEAFFGQGTRLTVV.

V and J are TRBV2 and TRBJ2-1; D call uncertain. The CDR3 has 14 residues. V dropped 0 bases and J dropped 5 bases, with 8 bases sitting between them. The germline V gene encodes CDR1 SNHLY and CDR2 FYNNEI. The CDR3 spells CASSEANADNEQFF. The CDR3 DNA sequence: TGTGCCAGCAGTGAAGCGAACGCGGACAATGAGCAGTTCTTC.

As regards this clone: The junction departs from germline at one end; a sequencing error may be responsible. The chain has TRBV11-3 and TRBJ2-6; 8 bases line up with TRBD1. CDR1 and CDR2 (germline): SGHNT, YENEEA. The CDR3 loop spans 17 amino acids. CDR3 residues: CASSLGQGFSGANVLTF. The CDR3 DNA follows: TGTGCCAGCAGTTTAGGACAGGGATTCTCTGGGGCCAACGTCCTGACTTTC.